The sequence of this T cell receptor (beta chain) was determined in a study of cytomegalovirus exposure and HLA in healthy donors. Overall study context: Earlier work reported 117 million unique TCR beta sequences from about 180 million T cells.

In the PCR, 60 Vbeta and 13 Jbeta primers were used. Assay used: immunoSEQ multiplex PCR; TCRdb lists only in-frame clones, some missing. The sample lists roughly 190,000 clones, roughly 85% occurring once. This clone was found a few times. What it binds is not known. Study findings and constraints: Most of the TCR beta V segments (in an earlier analysis) were productive either about 87% or about 30% of the time.

The CDR3 consists of 14 residues. Germline values: CDR1 MNHEY, CDR2 SMNVEV (reference sequence). V dropped 2 bases and J dropped 1 base, with 8 bases sitting between them. The specimen sequenced was PBMCs. The source of this sequence is a woman younger than 35 in good health and CMV-seronegative. The V call is TRBV27, the J call TRBJ1-1, with unresolved D. This CDR3 reads CASSLGQENTEAFF. As DNA, the CDR3 is TGTGCCAGCAGTTTAGGGCAAGAGAACACTGAAGCTTTCTTT.